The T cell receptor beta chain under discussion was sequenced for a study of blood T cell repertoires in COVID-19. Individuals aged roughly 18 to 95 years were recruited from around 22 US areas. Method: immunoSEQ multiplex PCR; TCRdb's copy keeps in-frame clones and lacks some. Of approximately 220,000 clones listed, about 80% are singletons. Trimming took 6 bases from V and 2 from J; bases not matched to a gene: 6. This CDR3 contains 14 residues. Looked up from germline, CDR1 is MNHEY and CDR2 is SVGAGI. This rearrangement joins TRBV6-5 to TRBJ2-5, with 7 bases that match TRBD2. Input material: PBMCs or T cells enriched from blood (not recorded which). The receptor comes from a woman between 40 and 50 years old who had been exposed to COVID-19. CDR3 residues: CASSLLAVQETQYF. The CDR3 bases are TGTGCCAGCAGCCTCCTAGCGGTACAAGAGACCCAGTACTTC.